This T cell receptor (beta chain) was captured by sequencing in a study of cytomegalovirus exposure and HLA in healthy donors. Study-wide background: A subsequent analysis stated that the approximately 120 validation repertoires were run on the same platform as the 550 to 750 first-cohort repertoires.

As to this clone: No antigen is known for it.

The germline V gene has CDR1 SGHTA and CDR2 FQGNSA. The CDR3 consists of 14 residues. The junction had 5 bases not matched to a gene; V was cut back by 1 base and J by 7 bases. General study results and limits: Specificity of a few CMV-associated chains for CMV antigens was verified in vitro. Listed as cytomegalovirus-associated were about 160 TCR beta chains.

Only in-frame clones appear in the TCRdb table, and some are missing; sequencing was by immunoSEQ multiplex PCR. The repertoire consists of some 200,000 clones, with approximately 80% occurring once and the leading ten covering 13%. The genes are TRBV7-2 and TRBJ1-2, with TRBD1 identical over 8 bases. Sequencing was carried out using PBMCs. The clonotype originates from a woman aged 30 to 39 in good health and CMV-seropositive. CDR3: CASSLETGTGGYTF. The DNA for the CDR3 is TGTGCCAGCAGCTTAGAAACCGGGACAGGTGGCTACACCTTC.